The T cell receptor beta chain described here comes from a study of vaccination and CD4 T cells after COVID-19. Study-wide results and limits: Convalescent patients studied were relatively few, and early post-infection timepoints were absent.

V was cut by 3 bases and J by 4 bases, with 12 bases left in between. The CDR3 spans 13 residues. Germline V CDR1 and CDR2: DFQATT, SNEGSKA (reference sequence). This clonotype was detected only a few times. The antigen remains undetermined. An Oncomine TCR Beta short-read assay was used to sequence the DNA from cultured CD4+ T cells. TCRdb reprocessed the PCR reads with MiXCR, giving one entry per CDR3 protein. There are about 15,000 distinct CDR3 sequences in the sample; about 28% occur only once, and around 23% lies in the top ten. Treatment: approximately nine-day PBMC culture with coronavirus spike peptide pools or control peptides (ViraFEST assay).

Sequencing was performed on cultured CD4+ T cells from blood. The TCR originated in a human donor with COVID-19. The chain couples TRBV20-1 to TRBJ1-1; weak D call: TRBD1 (5 bases). The CDR3 sequence is CSARIPGGTEAFF. The CDR3 DNA follows: TGCAGTGCTAGGATCCCCGGGGGCACTGAAGCTTTCTTT.